The subject of this entry is one T cell receptor (beta chain). Its antigen is unknown. No base quality information exists; no much larger clone differs at one position. TCRbeta CDR3 regions were amplified from genomic DNA by means of the immunoSEQ Assay, a bias-controlled multiplex PCR. In the paper's pipeline: The number of nucleated cells in each sample was estimated by amplification of reference gene primers within the assay. To quantify the absolute abundance of each unique TCRbeta CDR3 rearrangement, sequence reads were collapsed and filtered. For each sample, productive Simpson clonality was calculated as the square root of Simpson's diversity index across productive rearrangements. Not all clones reach the TCRdb copy of this immuneACCESS table, which keeps in-frame sequences only. Checked studies attribute under half of the gap to unresolved V genes and leave the rest unexplained. V, J and clone size reflect that table, while D and trimming were determined from the DNA. This sample gives fewer than 500,000 clones in total; 70% to 90% of them show up just once. The biggest ten clones account for 0.8% to 0.9% of the sample.

At one collaborating source in Seattle, patients were enrolled during active infection and were followed longitudinally through the course of disease. Collaborating institutions collected whole blood in K2EDTA tubes following their own protocols. For TCRbeta analysis, collaborators shipped samples in one of three forms: frozen whole blood, isolated PBMCs, or DNA extracted from either of those sample types. The CDR3 measures 15 amino acids from cysteine to phenylalanine. The retained sequence is limited to the CDR3, 45 bases, with the frame set at the first base. V is shortened by 3 bases, J by 4 bases, and the region joining them spans 14 bases. Based on the germline V gene, the CDR1 and CDR2 sequences are KGHSH and LQKENI. The sample is drawn from a study of blood T cell repertoires in COVID-19 (dated by TCRdb to 2018 to 2021). In the study overall: Samples covering the acute and convalescent phases of COVID-19 were provided by collaborators in the United States, Italy and Spain. The prospective study material was composed of cDNA or gDNA derived from T cells, B-cell-depleted T cells, or PBMCs. Subjects who had been exposed to COVID-19, were actively infected with it, or had recovered from it provided the deeply sampled blood TCRbeta repertoires that made up the dataset. A freely available public database, intended as a resource for researchers studying the immune response to SARS-CoV-2, is where the repertoires were released. The samples were drawn from the first 160 participants of the ongoing ImmuneRACE study and from 950 to 1,500 subjects provided by 6 global collaborators. Nearly every sample came with metadata listing a de-identified subject ID, COVID-19 status, age in years and sex. Where available, HLA class I and class II types were taken from metadata supplied by the sample provider and were not determined by assay-based typing.

Results and caveats for the whole study, not just this receptor: The quantity of clinical and demographic metadata differed by source and by participant and was supplied without curation.

The sequencing input was peripheral blood. The chain is encoded by TRBV18 joined to TRBJ2-3, with no confident D gene call. The TCR originated in a man between 18 and 29 years old with COVID-19, enrolled during active disease. DNA sequence: TGTGCCAGCTCACCCGACCGGGTTCGAGCAGATACGCAGTATTTT. Translation gives CASSPDRVRADTQYF.